This is a list of T cell receptor beta chains from one sample in a study of CD8 T cells in Susac syndrome. Via MiXCR, TCRdb re-called the immunoSEQ multiplex PCR reads, giving one row per CDR3 protein. Of 160,000 or so distinct CDR3 sequences listed, just over 90% are singletons. The sequenced sample was CD4+ T cells from PBMCs. These receptors came from a human donor in good health. Both conserved end residues are part of each CDR3. A D gene is named only where the DNA matches it firmly. Not all rows give a size; the values are once, few, many and, for expanded clones, a class.

>-|-|TRBV5-4|TRBJ2-1
TGTGCCAGCAGCTCCCCGGACAGACTCTACAATGAGCAGTTCTTC
CASSSPDRLYNEQFF
>-|-|TRBV7-9|TRBJ2-3
TGTGCCAGCAGCTTTGGGCTAAGCACAGATACGCAGTATTTT
CASSFGLSTDTQYF
>-|-|TRBV29-1|TRBJ1-1
TGCAGCGGTGAAGGGGACACTGAAGCTTTCTTT
CSGEGDTEAFF
>-|-|TRBV20-1|TRBJ1-3
TGCAGTGCTCTTTACAGGGAGACTGGAAACACCATATATTTT
CSALYRETGNTIYF
>-|-|TRBV30|TRBJ1-1
TGTGCCTGGAGCGCTCCGGGGGTGGGGGACACTGAAGCTTTCTTT
CAWSAPGVGDTEAFF
>-|-|TRBV5-6|TRBJ1-6
TGTGCCAGCAGCTTGGCCTTTAATGGGTCACCCCTCCACTTT
CASSLAFNGSPLHF
>-|-|TRBV20-1|TRBJ2-2
TGCAGTGCTAGACAACTTCTAGCCGGGGAGCTGTTTTTT
CSARQLLAGELFF
>TRBD1|-|TRBV3-1|TRBJ1-3
TGTGCCAGCAGCCGCGCAGGGGGTTTCTCTGGAAACACCATATATTTT
CASSRAGGFSGNTIYF
>-|-|TRBV29-1|TRBJ1-1
TGCAGCGTTTTCTTCCAGGGAGGGGGGACTGAAGCTTTCTTT
CSVFFQGGGTEAFF
>TRBD1|-|TRBV5-6|TRBJ2-4
TGTGCCAGCAGCCTACCTATGACAGGGGCCCAAAACATTCAGTACTTC
CASSLPMTGAQNIQYF
>TRBD1|-|TRBV7-2|TRBJ2-7
TGTGCCAGCAGCCTGACAGGGGGGGATACCTACGAGCAGTACTTC
CASSLTGGDTYEQYF
>-|-|TRBV5-1|TRBJ1-1
TGCGCCAGCAGCTTGGTAGGTGGAACGGACACTGAAGCTTTCTTT
CASSLVGGTDTEAFF
>-|once|TRBV29-1|TRBJ2-3
TGCAGCGTTAGGAGACAAACAGATACGCAGTATTTT
CSVRRQTDTQYF
>-|once|TRBV7-2|TRBJ2-5
TGTGCCAGCAGCCCCCCCGGAGCGTACCAAGAGACCCAGTACTTC
CASSPPGAYQETQYF
>-|-|TRBV6-5|TRBJ2-5
TGTGCCAGCAGTACGGGACGTGGCAAGGGGACCCAGTACTTC
CASSTGRGKGTQYF
>TRBD1|-|TRBV9|TRBJ2-7
TGTGCCAGCAGCGTATTGGGACAGGGAAGTGCCTACGAGCAGTACTTC
CASSVLGQGSAYEQYF
>TRBD2|-|TRBV4-2|TRBJ2-3
TGTGCCAGCAGCCAGGAGGGCGGCGGGGGGGCCAAGTCAGATACGCAGTATTTT
CASSQEGGGGAKSDTQYF
>TRBD2|-|TRBV5-1|TRBJ2-7
TGCGCCAGCAGCCAACTAGCGGGGGAAACCTACGAGCAGTACTTC
CASSQLAGETYEQYF
>TRBD1|-|TRBV5-4|TRBJ1-1
TGTGCCAGCAGCGTAACAGGGGTAGGAGCTGAAGCTTTCTTT
CASSVTGVGAEAFF
>TRBD1|-|TRBV6-1|TRBJ2-7
TGTGCCAGCAGATCCGGGACAGGGGATTCCTACGAGCAGTACTTC
CASRSGTGDSYEQYF
>TRBD2|-|TRBV29-1|TRBJ2-5
TGCAGCGGGTTTAGCGGGGGGGCCGATGAGACCCAGTACTTC
CSGFSGGADETQYF
>-|-|TRBV16|TRBJ1-6
TGTGCCAGCAGCCAAGGGCAGGCGAGCTCCTATAATTCACCCCTCCACTTT
CASSQGQASSYNSPLHF
>-|-|TRBV5-1|TRBJ2-1
TGCGCCAGCAGCAAGGGACAATACAATGAGCAGTTCTTC
CASSKGQYNEQFF
>-|-|TRBV15|TRBJ2-1
TGTGCCACCAGCAGAGATCGGGGTTCCTACAATGAGCAGTTCTTC
CATSRDRGSYNEQFF
>-|-|TRBV29-1|TRBJ1-1
TGCAGCGTTGAGGTACCCAGGGGGAACACTGAAGCTTTCTTT
CSVEVPRGNTEAFF
>-|-|TRBV20-1|TRBJ2-3
TGCAGTGCTGGCCCGCCGGGGGGCCGGATAGATACGCAGTATTTT
CSAGPPGGRIDTQYF
>-|-|TRBV7-9|TRBJ2-2
TGTGCCTTCCCGGGCACCGGGGAGCTGTTTTTT
CAFPGTGELFF
>TRBD2|-|TRBV2|TRBJ2-4
TGTGCCAGCAGTGAAGGGGGGGGACGGGACATTCAGTACTTC
CASSEGGGRDIQYF
>-|once|TRBV3-1|TRBJ1-1
TGTGCCAGCAGCCAAGGAGGGAGGGGGAACACTGAAGCTTTCTTT
CASSQGGRGNTEAFF
>-|-|TRBV18|TRBJ2-1
TGTGCCAGCTCACCCGATCGGGGGCACTACAATGAGCAGTTCTTC
CASSPDRGHYNEQFF
>-|-|TRBV5-1|TRBJ2-5
TGCGCCAGCAGCTTGATGCGTGAGACCCAGTACTTC
CASSLMRETQYF